This T cell receptor (beta chain) emerged from a study of cytotoxic CD8 clonotypes in ibrutinib-treated CLL listed by TCRdb under 2021. The study in broad terms: The cohort included approximately 15 treatment-naive and about a dozen relapsed/refractory patients; under 18 were IGHV unmutated. Responses were partial in roughly 25 patients and complete in 2; after median about 63 months follow-up, about 14 stayed in remission and about twelve progressed. Response samples were obtained after a median of approximately 12 months of treatment, with a range of about 6 to 36 months. On average, each sample yielded around 250,000 productive templates and around 100,000 productive rearrangements. Longitudinal samples were available for about 30% of the roughly 86 trial participants. Cryopreserved peripheral blood mononuclear cells were obtained prior to treatment, at the time of response, and at either disease progression or sustained remission.

V loses 4 bases at its end and J loses 7 bases; junction bases beyond the gene matches: 14. Counted from cysteine to phenylalanine, this CDR3 has 16 amino acids. CDR3 DNA is the only sequence kept; it has 48 bases, read in frame from the first base. According to the germline V gene (reference sequence), CDR1 reads MNHEY and CDR2 reads SMNVEV. The paper as a whole reports these results and caveats: Clonality increased at ibrutinib response, stayed stable in sustained remission, and fell back toward baseline at progression. Sampling times were not matched between sustained-remission and progressing patients, and lymph node repertoires were not studied. Public clonotypes were rare and either shrank or stayed stable during treatment, and the rise in clonality at ibrutinib response reflected expansion of private clonotypes. Baseline clonality exceeded that of age-matched healthy donors and correlated strongly with circulating CD8+ T-cell counts.

Each clonotype received, on average, 10x coverage in deep resolution sequencing performed on a MiSeq, where the target depth lay between 1 in 1 million and 1 in 200,000 T cells. TCR beta libraries were generated with the immunoSEQ hsTCRB Kit. Per the source publication's procedure: ImmunoSEQ Data Assistant and ImmunoSEQ Analyzer were used for data analysis, and V, D and J genes were assigned according to IMGT definitions. Clonality, with values ranging from 0 to 1, was calculated as one minus the normalized Shannon entropy of productive rearrangement frequencies. Public clonotype analysis was restricted to overrepresented clonotypes comprising at least 0.05% of each patient's repertoire. Some 12 age-matched healthy donor repertoires from immuneACCESS served as clonality controls. TCRdb mirrors the immuneACCESS table, restricted to in-frame sequences. Some clones are absent from its copies; in checked studies, under half trace to an unresolved V gene, and the reason for the others is unknown. V, J and clone size derive from that table, while D and trimming were established from the DNA sequence. This sample is represented by fewer than 25,000 clones; about 81% of them were singletons. Roughly 9.5% of the sample is taken by the ten largest.

Approximately 2 micrograms of genomic DNA were extracted from cryopreserved PBMCs for TCR beta library preparation. High-throughput TCR beta sequencing was performed on longitudinal blood samples from CLL patients receiving ibrutinib monotherapy. The patients were enrolled in a single-center, open-label phase 2 trial of ibrutinib monotherapy. Note on this clone: What this receptor recognizes is not known. No qualities accompany the bases; no much larger clone lies one base away.

This TCR was sampled from a human donor with chronic lymphocytic leukemia. This chain is built from TRBV27 and TRBJ1-2, with 8 junctional bases fitting TRBD1. Sequenced here: PBMCs, sampled before ibrutinib treatment. The CDR3 reads as follows: CASSSYRTQGAPGYTF. The DNA reads as follows: TGTGCCAGCAGTTCTTACCGAACCCAGGGGGCCCCTGGCTACACCTTC.